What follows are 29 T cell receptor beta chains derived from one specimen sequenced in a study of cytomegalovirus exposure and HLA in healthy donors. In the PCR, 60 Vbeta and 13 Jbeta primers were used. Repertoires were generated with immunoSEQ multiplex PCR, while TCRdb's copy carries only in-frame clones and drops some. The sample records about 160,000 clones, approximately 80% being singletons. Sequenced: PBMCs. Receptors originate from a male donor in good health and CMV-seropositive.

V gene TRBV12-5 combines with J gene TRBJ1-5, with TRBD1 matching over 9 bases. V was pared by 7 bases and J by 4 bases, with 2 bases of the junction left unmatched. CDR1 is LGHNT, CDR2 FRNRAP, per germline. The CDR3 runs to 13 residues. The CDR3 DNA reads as TGTGCTAGTGCAGACAGGGGGAATCAGCCCCAGCATTTT. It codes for CASADRGNQPQHF.

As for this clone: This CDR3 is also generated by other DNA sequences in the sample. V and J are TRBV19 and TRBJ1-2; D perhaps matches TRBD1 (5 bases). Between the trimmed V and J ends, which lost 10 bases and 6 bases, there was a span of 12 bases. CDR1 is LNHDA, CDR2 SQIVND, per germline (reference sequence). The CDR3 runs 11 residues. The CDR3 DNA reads TGTGCCACCTGGACGGGGGATGGCTACACCTTC. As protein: CATWTGDGYTF.

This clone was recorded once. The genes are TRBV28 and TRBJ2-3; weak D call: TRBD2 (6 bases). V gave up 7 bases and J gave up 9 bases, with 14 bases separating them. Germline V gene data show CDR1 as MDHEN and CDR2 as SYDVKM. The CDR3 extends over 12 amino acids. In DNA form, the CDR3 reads TGTGCCAGCACCCAGGGACTTGGGACGCAGTATTTT. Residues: CASTQGLGTQYF.

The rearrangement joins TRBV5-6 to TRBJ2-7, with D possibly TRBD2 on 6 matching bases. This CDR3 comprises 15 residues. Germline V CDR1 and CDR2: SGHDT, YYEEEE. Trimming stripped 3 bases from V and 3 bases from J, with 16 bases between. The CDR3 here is CASSSRDQTNYEQYF. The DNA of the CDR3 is TGTGCCAGCAGCTCGCGGGACCAAACCAACTACGAGCAGTACTTC.

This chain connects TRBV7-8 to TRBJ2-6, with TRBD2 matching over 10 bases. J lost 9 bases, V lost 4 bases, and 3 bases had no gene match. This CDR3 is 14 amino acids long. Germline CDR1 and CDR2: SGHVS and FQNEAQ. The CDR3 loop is CASSSGTSVNVLTF. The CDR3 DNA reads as TGTGCCAGCAGCTCTGGGACTAGCGTCAACGTCCTGACTTTC. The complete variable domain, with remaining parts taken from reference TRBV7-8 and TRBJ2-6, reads GAGVSQSPRYKVAKRGQDVALRCDPISGHVSLFWYQQALGQGPEFLTYFQNEAQLDKSGLPSDRFFAERPEGSVSTLKIQRTQQEDSAVYLCASSSGTSVNVLTFGAGSRLTVL.

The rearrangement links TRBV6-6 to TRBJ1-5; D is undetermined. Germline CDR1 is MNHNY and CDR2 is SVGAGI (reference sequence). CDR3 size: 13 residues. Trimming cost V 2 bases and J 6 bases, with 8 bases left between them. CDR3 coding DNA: TGTGCCAGCAGTTACCCGGAGAGTCAGCCCCAGCATTTT. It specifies CASSYPESQPQHF.

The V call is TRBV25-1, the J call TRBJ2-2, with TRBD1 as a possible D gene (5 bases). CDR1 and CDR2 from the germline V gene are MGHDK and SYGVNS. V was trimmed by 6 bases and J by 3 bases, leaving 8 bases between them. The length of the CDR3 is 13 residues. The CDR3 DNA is TGTGCCAGCAGCGAACAGGACACCGGGGAGCTGTTTTTT. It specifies CASSEQDTGELFF.

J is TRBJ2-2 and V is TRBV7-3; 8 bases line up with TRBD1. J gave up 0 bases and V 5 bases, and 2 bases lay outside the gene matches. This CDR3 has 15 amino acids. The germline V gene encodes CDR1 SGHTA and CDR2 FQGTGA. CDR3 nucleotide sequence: TGTGCCAGCAGCAGGACAGGGCCGAACACCGGGGAGCTGTTTTTT. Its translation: CASSRTGPNTGELFF.

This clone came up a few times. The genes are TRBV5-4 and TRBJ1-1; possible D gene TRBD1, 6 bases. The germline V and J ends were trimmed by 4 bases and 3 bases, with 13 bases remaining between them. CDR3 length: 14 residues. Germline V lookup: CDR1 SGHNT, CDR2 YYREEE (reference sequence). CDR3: CASSRGTLYTEAFF. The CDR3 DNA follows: TGTGCCAGCAGCCGAGGGACACTGTACACTGAAGCTTTCTTT.

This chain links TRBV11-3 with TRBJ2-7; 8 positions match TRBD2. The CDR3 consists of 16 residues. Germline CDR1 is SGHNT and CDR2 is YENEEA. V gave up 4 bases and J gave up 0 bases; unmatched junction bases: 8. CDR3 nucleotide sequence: TGTGCCAGCAGCTCCCGTTCTAGCGGGTACTCCTACGAGCAGTACTTC. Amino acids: CASSSRSSGYSYEQYF.

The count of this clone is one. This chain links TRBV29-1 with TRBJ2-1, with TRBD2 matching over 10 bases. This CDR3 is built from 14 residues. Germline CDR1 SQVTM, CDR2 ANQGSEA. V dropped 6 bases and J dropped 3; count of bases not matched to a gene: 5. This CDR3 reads CSVDPSGSYNEQFF. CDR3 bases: TGCAGCGTGGACCCTAGCGGGAGCTACAATGAGCAGTTCTTC.

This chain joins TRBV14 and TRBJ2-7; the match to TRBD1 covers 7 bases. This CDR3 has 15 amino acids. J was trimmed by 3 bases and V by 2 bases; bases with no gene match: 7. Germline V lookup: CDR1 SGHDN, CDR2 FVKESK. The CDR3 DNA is TGTGCCAGCAGCCAACTGGGACAGCCTTTCTACGAGCAGTACTTC. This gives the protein CASSQLGQPFYEQYF.

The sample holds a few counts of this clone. The CDR3 DNA reads TGTGCCAGCAACAGAGCCGGGACAGCTTATGGCTACACCTTC. This gives the protein CASNRAGTAYGYTF. The rearrangement uses TRBV11-2 and TRBJ1-2; 7 bases align to TRBD1. The CDR3 extends over 14 amino acids. V was clipped by 7 bases and J by 5 bases; unmatched bases: 10. Germline CDR1 SGHAT, CDR2 FQNNGV.

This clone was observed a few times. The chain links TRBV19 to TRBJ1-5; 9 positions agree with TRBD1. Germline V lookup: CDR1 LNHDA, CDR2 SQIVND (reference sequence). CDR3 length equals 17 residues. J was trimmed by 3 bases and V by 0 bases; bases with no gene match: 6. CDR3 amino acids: CASSIDRGQGYNQPQHF. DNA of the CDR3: TGTGCCAGTAGTATAGATCGGGGACAGGGATACAATCAGCCCCAGCATTTT.

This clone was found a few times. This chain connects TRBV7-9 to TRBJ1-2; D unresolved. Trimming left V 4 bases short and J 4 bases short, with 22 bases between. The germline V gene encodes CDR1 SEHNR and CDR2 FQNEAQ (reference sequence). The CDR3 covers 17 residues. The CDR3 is CASSSPRALGRGYGYTF. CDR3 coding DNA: TGTGCCAGCAGCTCCCCCCGGGCCCTGGGGAGAGGCTATGGCTACACCTTC. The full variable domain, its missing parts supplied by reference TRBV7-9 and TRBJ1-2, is DTGVSQNPRHKITKRGQNVTFRCDPISEHNRLYWYRQTLGQGPEFLTYFQNEAQLEKSRLLSDRFSAERPKGSFSTLEIQRTEQGDSAMYLCASSSPRALGRGYGYTFGSGTRLTVV.

The CDR3 DNA is TGTGCCATCAGTGAGCCCACAGGGGGAAGCTCCTACGAGCAGTACTTC. Its translation: CAISEPTGGSSYEQYF. This chain links TRBV10-3 with TRBJ2-7, with 8 bases identical to TRBD1. J lost 0 bases, V lost 2 bases, and 6 bases had no gene match. CDR1 and CDR2 from the germline V gene are ENHRY and SYGVKD. The CDR3 sequence is 16 residues long.

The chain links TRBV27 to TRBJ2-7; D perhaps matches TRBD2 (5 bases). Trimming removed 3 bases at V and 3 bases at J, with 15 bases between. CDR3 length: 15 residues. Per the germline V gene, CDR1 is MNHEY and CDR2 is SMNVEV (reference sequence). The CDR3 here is CASSLILAAGYEQYF. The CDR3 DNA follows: TGTGCCAGCAGTTTGATTCTCGCGGCGGGCTACGAGCAGTACTTC.

The CDR3, as DNA: TGTGCCAGCTCACCACTTGACTCGAACACCGGGGAGCTGTTTTTT. Amino acids: CASSPLDSNTGELFF. The rearrangement links TRBV18 to TRBJ2-2; no definite D call. The V and J ends lost 1 base and 0 bases respectively, with 6 bases between them. The length of the CDR3 is 15 residues. Germline V lookup: CDR1 KGHSH, CDR2 LQKENI. Full variable domain (remainder filled in from reference TRBV18 and TRBJ2-2): NAGVMQNPRHLVRRRGQEARLRCSPMKGHSHVYWYRQLPEEGLKFMVYLQKENIIDESGMPKERFSAEFPKEGPSILRIQQVVRGDSAAYFCASSPLDSNTGELFFGEGSRLTVL.

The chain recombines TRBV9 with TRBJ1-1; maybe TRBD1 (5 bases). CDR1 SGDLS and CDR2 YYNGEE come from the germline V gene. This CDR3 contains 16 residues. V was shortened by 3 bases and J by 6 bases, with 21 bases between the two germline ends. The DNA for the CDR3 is TGTGCCAGCAGCGGTTACACGGGGGGAGGGGTTCCTGAAGCTTTCTTT. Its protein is CASSGYTGGGVPEAFF. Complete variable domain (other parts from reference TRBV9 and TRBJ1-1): DSGVTQTPKHLITATGQRVTLRCSPRSGDLSVYWYQQSLDQGLQFLIQYYNGEERAKGNILERFSAQQFPDLHSELNLSSLELGDSALYFCASSGYTGGGVPEAFFGQGTRLTVV.

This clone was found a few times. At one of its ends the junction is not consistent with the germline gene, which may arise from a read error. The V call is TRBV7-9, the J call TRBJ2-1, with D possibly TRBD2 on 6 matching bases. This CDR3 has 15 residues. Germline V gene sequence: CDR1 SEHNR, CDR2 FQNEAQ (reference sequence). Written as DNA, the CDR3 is TGTTCCAGCAGCCCTAGAATGGAGGGTGGGAATGAGCAGTTCTTC. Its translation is CSSSPRMEGGNEQFF. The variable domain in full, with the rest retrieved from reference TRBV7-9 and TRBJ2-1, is DTGVSQNPRHKITKRGQNVTFRCDPISEHNRLYWYRQTLGQGPEFLTYFQNEAQLEKSRLLSDRFSAERPKGSFSTLEIQRTEQGDSAMYLCSSSPRMEGGNEQFFGPGTRLTVL.

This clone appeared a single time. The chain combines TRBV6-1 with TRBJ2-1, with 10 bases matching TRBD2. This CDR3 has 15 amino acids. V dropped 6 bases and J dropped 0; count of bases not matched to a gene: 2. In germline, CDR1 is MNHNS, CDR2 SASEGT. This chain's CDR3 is CASRLAGSSYNEQFF. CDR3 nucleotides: TGTGCCAGCAGACTAGCGGGAAGCTCCTACAATGAGCAGTTCTTC.

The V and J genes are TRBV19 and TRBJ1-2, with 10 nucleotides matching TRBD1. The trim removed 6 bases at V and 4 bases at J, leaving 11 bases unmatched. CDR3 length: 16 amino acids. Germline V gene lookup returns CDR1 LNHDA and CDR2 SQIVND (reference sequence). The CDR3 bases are TGTGCCAGTAGCACCTTGGGACAGGGGACGGGCTATGGCTACACCTTC. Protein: CASSTLGQGTGYGYTF.

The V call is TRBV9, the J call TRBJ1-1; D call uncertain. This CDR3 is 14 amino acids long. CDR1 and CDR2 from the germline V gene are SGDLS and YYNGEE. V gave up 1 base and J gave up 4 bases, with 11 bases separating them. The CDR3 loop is CASSVQTAGTEAFF. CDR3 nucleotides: TGTGCCAGCAGCGTACAGACGGCAGGCACTGAAGCTTTCTTT.

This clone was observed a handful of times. The CDR3: CASSSGRQGVSYEQYF. CDR3 coding DNA: TGTGCCAGCAGTTCGGGGAGACAGGGGGTATCCTACGAGCAGTACTTC. The rearrangement uses TRBV6-6 and TRBJ2-7; 9 bases fit TRBD1. After removal of 4 bases from V and 1 base from J, the junction contained 8 bases not matched to a gene. This CDR3 contains 16 residues. The V gene's germline CDR1 is MNHNY and CDR2 SVGAGI (reference sequence).

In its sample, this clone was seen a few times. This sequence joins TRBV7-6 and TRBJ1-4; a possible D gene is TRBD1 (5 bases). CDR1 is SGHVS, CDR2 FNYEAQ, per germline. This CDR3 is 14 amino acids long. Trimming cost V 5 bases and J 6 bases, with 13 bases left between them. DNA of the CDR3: TGTGCCAGCAGCCGGAGGGGCGGTTATGAAAAACTGTTTTTT. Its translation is CASSRRGGYEKLFF. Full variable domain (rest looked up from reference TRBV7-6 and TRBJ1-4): GAGVSQSPRYKVTKRGQDVALRCDPISGHVSLYWYRQALGQGPEFLTYFNYEAQQDKSGLPNDRFSAERPEGSISTLTIQRTEQRDSAMYRCASSRRGGYEKLFFGSGTQLSVL.

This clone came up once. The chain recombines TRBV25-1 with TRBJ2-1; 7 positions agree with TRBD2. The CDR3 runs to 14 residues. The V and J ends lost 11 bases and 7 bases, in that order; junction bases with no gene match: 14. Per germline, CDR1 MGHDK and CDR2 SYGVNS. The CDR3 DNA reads TGTGCCGCAGGCCAAGCGGGGCCTTGGAATGAGCAGTTCTTC. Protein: CAAGQAGPWNEQFF.

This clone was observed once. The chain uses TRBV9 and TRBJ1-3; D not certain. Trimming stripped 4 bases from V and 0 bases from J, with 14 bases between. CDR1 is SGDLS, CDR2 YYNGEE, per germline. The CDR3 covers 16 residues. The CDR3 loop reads CASSTSGQISGNTIYF. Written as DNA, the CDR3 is TGTGCCAGCAGCACCTCTGGCCAAATCTCTGGAAACACCATATATTTT.

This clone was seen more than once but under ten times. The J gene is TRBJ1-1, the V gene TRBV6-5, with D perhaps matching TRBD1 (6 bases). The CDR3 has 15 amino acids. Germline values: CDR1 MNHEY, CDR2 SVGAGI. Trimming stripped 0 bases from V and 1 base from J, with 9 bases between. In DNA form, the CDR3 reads TGTGCCAGCAGTTACTCGATACAGGGGAACACTGAAGCTTTCTTT. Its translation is CASSYSIQGNTEAFF.

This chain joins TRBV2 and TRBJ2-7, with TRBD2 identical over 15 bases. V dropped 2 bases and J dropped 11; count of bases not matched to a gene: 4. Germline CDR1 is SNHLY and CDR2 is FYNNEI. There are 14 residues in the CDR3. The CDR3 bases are TGTGCCAGCAGTGAAAGAGGACTAGCGGGAGGGAAGTACTTC. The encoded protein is CASSERGLAGGKYF.